This T cell receptor (beta chain) is from a study of T-cell memory formation after mild COVID-19. Study summary: TCR clustering was largely donor specific.

The germline V gene has CDR1 LNHNV and CDR2 YYDKDF (reference sequence). The CDR3 covers 13 residues. The germline V and J ends were trimmed by 1 base and 7 bases, with 7 bases remaining between them. MiXCR was run by TCRdb on the 5' RACE reads, yielding one entry per CDR3 protein. The sample carries around 310,000 distinct CDR3 sequences, roughly an eighth recorded once. In its sample, this clonotype was seen a few times. The sequencing input was PBMCs or a T cell subset sorted from them (not recorded which). This TCR was recovered from a man aged 18 to 35 who had mild COVID-19 (a few samples of this study predate the infection). Cell type and time point are not known. This chain joins TRBV15 and TRBJ2-2; D is undetermined. The CDR3 reads CATSRASVGELFF. The CDR3 DNA is TGTGCCACCAGCAGAGCATCGGTCGGGGAGCTGTTTTTT. Full variable domain (remainder filled in from reference TRBV15 and TRBJ2-2): DAMVIQNPRYQVTQFGKPVTLSCSQTLNHNVMYWYQQKSSQAPKLLFHYYDKDFNNEADTPDNFQSRRPNTSFCFLDIRSPGLGDTAMYLCATSRASVGELFFGEGSRLTVL.